The sequence of this TCR beta chain was determined in a study of CD8 T cells in ankylosing spondylitis. Turning to this clonotype: The target antigen is unknown.

Study observations and caveats: Made up of about eight highly homologous variants, a TCR beta motif appeared characteristic of ankylosing spondylitis blood. There were earlier reports of some motif variants in reactive arthritis synovial fluid and blood. The clones that were linked to disease were reported to be significantly enriched in matched synovial fluid samples from ankylosing spondylitis patients.

A single record per CDR3 protein comes from TCRdb applying MiXCR to the 5' RACE reads. The sample has approximately 350,000 distinct CDR3 sequences, roughly 20% seen once. Trimming left V 3 bases short and J 2 bases short, with 8 bases between. This CDR3 is 14 amino acids long. Per the germline V gene, CDR1 is MNHNS and CDR2 is SASEGT. Material for sequencing was blood, either unsorted or a sorted T cell fraction (not recorded which). The receptor was isolated from a male donor with ankylosing spondylitis or in good health (not recorded which). V and J are TRBV6-1 and TRBJ1-5; D gene ambiguous. The CDR3 region has the DNA TGTGCCAGCAGTGACCTAGCCGGCAATCAGCCCCAGCATTTT. Encoded protein: CASSDLAGNQPQHF.